The 20 T cell receptor beta chains below come from one sample, sequenced in a study of blood T cell repertoires in COVID-19. Method: immunoSEQ multiplex PCR; TCRdb's copy keeps in-frame clones and lacks some. The table has 140,000 to 150,000 clones, 70% to 90% seen once. The sequencing input was peripheral blood. These receptors were obtained from a human donor with acute or convalescent COVID-19. The donor label of this sample is uncertain.

This clone is a singleton in its sample. The chain couples TRBV20-1 to TRBJ1-3; D is undetermined. The CDR3 extends over 11 amino acids. Germline CDR1 reads DFQATT; CDR2 reads SNEGSKA (reference sequence). V dropped 3 bases and J dropped 4 bases, with 4 bases sitting between them. This chain's CDR3 is CSARAGNTIYF. DNA of the CDR3: TGCAGTGCTAGGGCCGGAAACACCATATATTTT.

The chain combines TRBV19 with TRBJ1-3; the D is unclear. Trimming pared 7 bases from V and 7 bases from J, leaving 20 bases between. This CDR3 is 15 amino acids long. Germline assignment: CDR1 LNHDA and CDR2 SQIVND (reference sequence). CDR3 amino acids: CASTLRPGYLNTIYF. The CDR3 DNA reads TGTGCCAGTACTCTAAGACCCGGGTATTTGAACACCATATATTTT.

This clone was recorded only once. At the DNA level, this CDR3 is encoded by other sequences in the same sample as well. V is TRBV7-9 and J is TRBJ1-2, with 10 bases aligning to TRBD1. Per the germline V gene, CDR1 is SEHNR and CDR2 is FQNEAQ (reference sequence). The CDR3 runs 15 residues. Unmatched junction bases numbered 4, after V lost 5 bases and J lost 1 base. CDR3 bases: TGTGCCAGCAGCCCACGGACAGGGGGTAACTATGGCTACACCTTC. This codes for CASSPRTGGNYGYTF.

The V call is TRBV2, the J call TRBJ1-2, with D perhaps matching TRBD1 (6 bases). Looked up from germline, CDR1 is SNHLY and CDR2 is FYNNEI. V shed 4 bases and J shed 7 bases, with 16 bases lying between them. This CDR3 region has 14 residues. CDR3 DNA sequence: TGTGCCAGCAGTGTAGGGGGGGCGCCGAGTGGCTACACCTTC. Translated: CASSVGGAPSGYTF.

This clone was detected a few times. This chain uses TRBV5-1 with TRBJ1-3, with TRBD1 identical over 7 bases. Germline V gene sequence: CDR1 SGHRS, CDR2 YFSETQ. This CDR3 is built from 14 residues. V dropped 4 bases and J dropped 2; count of bases not matched to a gene: 3. The CDR3 is CASSLGTAGNTIYF. DNA of the CDR3: TGCGCCAGCAGCCTAGGGACAGCTGGAAACACCATATATTTT.

This clone was recorded a few times. The rearrangement uses TRBV30 and TRBJ2-1, with TRBD2 identical over 12 bases. The germline V gene has CDR1 GTSNPN and CDR2 SVGIG (reference sequence). The J segment lost 7 bases and the V segment lost 3 bases, leaving 13 bases of the junction unmatched. The CDR3 runs 17 residues. CDR3 sequence: CAWRDRTSGNVVNEQFF. DNA of the CDR3: TGTGCCTGGAGAGACAGGACTAGCGGGAACGTGGTAAATGAGCAGTTCTTC. Variable domain in full (rest from reference TRBV30 and TRBJ2-1): SQTIHQWPATLVQPVGSPLSLECTVEGTSNPNLYWYRQAAGRGLQLLFYSVGIGQISSEVPQNLSASRPQDRQFILSSKKLLLSDSGFYLCAWRDRTSGNVVNEQFFGPGTRLTVL.

The genes are TRBV9 and TRBJ2-3; TRBD2 agrees at 12 bases. The CDR3 has 17 amino acids. With V trimmed by 0 bases and J by 3 bases, 5 bases remained unmatched. From germline, CDR1 is SGDLS and CDR2 YYNGEE. Here the CDR3 reads CASSVAPGLAGTDTQYF. CDR3 in DNA: TGTGCCAGCAGCGTAGCCCCTGGACTAGCGGGAACAGATACGCAGTATTTT.

On this clone itself: This same CDR3 is encoded by further DNA sequences in the sample. The chain combines TRBV7-9 with TRBJ1-2; 9 bases agree with TRBD1. The CDR3 sequence is 13 residues long. Trimming at V came to 5 bases and at J to 8 bases, leaving 6 bases not matched to a gene. The V gene's germline CDR1 is SEHNR and CDR2 FQNEAQ (reference sequence). CDR3 amino acids: CASSPGQGYGYTF. CDR3 sequence (DNA): TGTGCCAGCAGCCCGGGACAGGGATACGGCTACACCTTC.

The chain recombines TRBV4-1 with TRBJ1-3; D perhaps matches TRBD1 (5 bases). Trimming shortened V by 3 bases and J by 4 bases, and 16 bases separated the two germline ends. This CDR3 is built from 16 residues. Germline V lookup: CDR1 MGHRA, CDR2 YSYEKL. CDR3 sequence: CASSQDGDLWGNTIYF. The CDR3 DNA follows: TGCGCCAGCAGCCAGGACGGGGACTTATGGGGAAACACCATATATTTT.

This clone was observed a few times. V and J are TRBV7-6 and TRBJ2-7, with 7 positions matching TRBD1. Trimming took 7 bases from V and 1 from J; bases not matched to a gene: 7. CDR3 length: 14 amino acids. Germline-derived CDR1 and CDR2 are SGHVS and FNYEAQ. The CDR3 sequence: CASTQTGNSYEQYF. DNA for the CDR3: TGTGCCAGCACACAGACAGGGAATTCCTACGAGCAGTACTTC. The variable domain in full, with the rest retrieved from reference TRBV7-6 and TRBJ2-7, is GAGVSQSPRYKVTKRGQDVALRCDPISGHVSLYWYRQALGQGPEFLTYFNYEAQQDKSGLPNDRFSAERPEGSISTLTIQRTEQRDSAMYRCASTQTGNSYEQYFGPGTRLTVT.

The V call is TRBV28, the J call TRBJ1-6; D gene uncertain. The CDR3 length is 17 residues. V lost 5 bases to trimming and J lost 6 bases, with 20 bases between them. CDR1 is MDHEN, CDR2 SYDVKM, per germline. The CDR3 coding sequence is TGTGCCAGCAGTAAGTACGGAGTATTGCGATCTAATTCACCCCTCCACTTT. Its protein product is CASSKYGVLRSNSPLHF. Supplemented by reference TRBV28 and TRBJ1-6, the full variable domain reads DVKVTQSSRYLVKRTGEKVFLECVQDMDHENMFWYRQDPGLGLRLIYFSYDVKMKEKGDIPEGYSVSREKKERFSLILESASTNQTSMYLCASSKYGVLRSNSPLHFGNGTRLTVT.

The V gene is TRBV2, the J gene TRBJ2-2, with 8 bases matching TRBD1. V was pared by 5 bases and J by 5 bases, with 7 bases of the junction left unmatched. The germline gives CDR1 SNHLY, CDR2 FYNNEI. The CDR3 length is 15 residues. CDR3 bases: TGTGCCAGCAGTAATGGACAGGGTGGGACCGGGGAGCTGTTTTTT. Translation: CASSNGQGGTGELFF. Variable domain in full (rest from reference TRBV2 and TRBJ2-2): EPEVTQTPSHQVTQMGQEVILRCVPISNHLYFYWYRQILGQKVEFLVSFYNNEISEKSEIFDDQFSVERPDGSNFTLKIRSTKLEDSAMYFCASSNGQGGTGELFFGEGSRLTVL.

This clone was counted once. The V gene is TRBV5-6, the J gene TRBJ1-6; 10 bases are shared with TRBD1. Unmatched junction bases numbered 6, after V lost 1 base and J lost 5 bases. CDR1 and CDR2 from the germline V gene are SGHDT and YYEEEE. CDR3 length: 17 residues. Written as DNA, the CDR3 is TGTGCCAGCAGCTTGACTCCGGGACAGGGGCATAATTCACCCCTCCACTTT. Protein: CASSLTPGQGHNSPLHF. Variable domain in full (rest from reference TRBV5-6 and TRBJ1-6): DAGVTQSPTHLIKTRGQQVTLRCSPKSGHDTVSWYQQALGQGPQFIFQYYEEEERQRGNFPDRFSGHQFPNYSSELNVNALLLGDSALYLCASSLTPGQGHNSPLHFGNGTRLTVT.

The V and J genes are TRBV7-2 and TRBJ2-7, with 9 bases lining up with TRBD1. With V trimmed by 3 bases and J by 2 bases, 5 bases remained unmatched. Germline CDR1 reads SGHTA; CDR2 reads FQGNSA. The CDR3 totals 15 residues. DNA for the CDR3: TGTGCCAGCAGCTTCGCCGGGACAGGGCCCTACGAGCAGTACTTC. Protein: CASSFAGTGPYEQYF.

This chain links TRBV12-5 with TRBJ2-5, with a weak D call TRBD2 (7 bases). The ends were cut back, 3 bases at V and 4 bases at J, with 18 bases in the middle. This CDR3 is 16 amino acids long. Germline-derived CDR1 and CDR2 are LGHNT and FRNRAP. The CDR3 loop is CASGFPEGGKVETQYF. In DNA, the CDR3 is TGTGCTAGTGGTTTCCCCGAGGGGGGGAAGGTAGAGACCCAGTACTTC.

The J gene is TRBJ2-5, the V gene TRBV28, with D tentatively TRBD2 (5 bases). V lost 5 bases and J lost 5, with 21 bases in between. Germline V CDR1 and CDR2: MDHEN, SYDVKM. This CDR3 contains 16 residues. CDR3 in DNA: TGTGCCAGCAGTCTAGCCACCGGGGTTTCTGGGGAGACCCAGTACTTC. As protein: CASSLATGVSGETQYF.

The chain employs TRBV5-1 and TRBJ1-1; maybe TRBD1 (5 bases). The CDR3 runs to 14 residues. Germline-derived CDR1 and CDR2 are SGHRS and YFSETQ. The V and J ends lost 0 bases and 2 bases respectively, with 8 bases between them. CDR3 amino acids: CASSLGQPNTEAFF. The CDR3 DNA reads TGCGCCAGCAGCTTGGGACAGCCCAACACTGAAGCTTTCTTT.

The J gene is TRBJ2-3, the V gene TRBV6-5, with D unclear. Germline-derived CDR1 and CDR2 are MNHEY and SVGAGI. The V gene lost 0 bases and the J gene lost 1 base, with 5 bases spanning the gap. This CDR3 is 14 amino acids long. In DNA, the CDR3 is TGTGCCAGCAGTTACTCAGAGGGCACAGATACGCAGTATTTT. It codes for CASSYSEGTDTQYF.

V usage is TRBV6-1 and J usage is TRBJ1-1; a weak D match, TRBD1 (5 bases). This CDR3 spans 17 amino acids. Germline CDR1 reads MNHNS; CDR2 reads SASEGT. V lost 3 bases and J lost 3, with 20 bases in between. This CDR3 is CASSEGVVPRRDTEAFF. The CDR3, as DNA: TGTGCCAGCAGTGAGGGGGTCGTACCTCGGAGGGACACTGAAGCTTTCTTT.

This clone was found once. This chain uses TRBV7-9 with TRBJ1-2; 7 bases map to TRBD1. The junction had 5 bases not matched to a gene; V was cut back by 1 base and J by 6 bases. The CDR3 contains 14 residues. Germline V gene lookup returns CDR1 SEHNR and CDR2 FQNEAQ (reference sequence). CDR3 residues: CASSLVVTGDGYTF. CDR3 DNA: TGTGCCAGCAGCTTAGTCGTTACAGGGGATGGCTACACCTTC.